Presented here are 4 T cell receptor beta chains from one specimen sequenced in a study of beta chain features in type 1 diabetes. Expressed TCRB transcripts were sequenced because the isolated RNA had all been reverse transcribed beforehand. Method: immunoSEQ multiplex PCR; TCRdb's copy keeps in-frame clones and lacks some. The data contain under 950,000 clones, roughly 15% of them singletons. The sample was naive CD4+ T cells from blood. These TCRs come from a woman younger than 35 in good health.

This chain uses TRBV12-5 with TRBJ1-2; D is unresolved. CDR3 length equals 14 residues. Germline V gene data show CDR1 as LGHNT and CDR2 as FRNRAP. With 6 bases removed from V and 4 bases from J, the gap between germline ends came to 15 bases. CDR3 region: CASGEPPFPYGYTF. The DNA for the CDR3 is TGTGCTAGTGGGGAACCTCCGTTCCCCTATGGCTACACCTTC.

The genes are TRBV18 and TRBJ2-7, with D uncertain. The CDR3 extends over 14 amino acids. The germline gives CDR1 KGHSH, CDR2 LQKENI. The germline V and J ends were trimmed by 3 bases and 3 bases, with 12 bases remaining between them. In nucleotides, the CDR3 is TGTGCCAGCTCACCGTCCGGGCCGAACTACGAGCAGTACTTC. Amino acids: CASSPSGPNYEQYF.

The chain joins TRBV28 to TRBJ2-7; a weak D match, TRBD1 (5 bases). V lost 3 bases and J 6 bases, leaving 9 bases between the germline ends. This CDR3 comprises 12 residues. Germline lookup yields CDR1 MDHEN and CDR2 SYDVKM. CDR3 protein: CASSFLQGEQYF. In DNA form, the CDR3 reads TGTGCCAGCAGTTTTCTCCAGGGCGAGCAGTACTTC.

This clone showed up just a few times. The chain uses TRBV18 and TRBJ2-3; D call uncertain. This CDR3 is built from 12 residues. With 6 bases removed from V and 2 bases from J, the gap between germline ends came to 6 bases. Germline assignment: CDR1 KGHSH and CDR2 LQKENI. The CDR3: CASSTPTDTQYF. CDR3 DNA sequence: TGTGCCAGCTCCACTCCCACAGATACGCAGTATTTT.